Listed below are T cell receptor beta chains from one sample, sequenced in a study of blood T cell repertoires in COVID-19. Measured with immunoSEQ multiplex PCR; TCRdb has only the in-frame clones, and not every one. The sample lists some 160,000 clones; roughly four fifths were seen once. Sample: peripheral blood. These receptors came from a man between 65 and 85 years old with active or convalescent COVID-19. The conserved cysteine and the conserved F or W are not part of the CDR3 here.

TRBV2,TRBJ1-2,ASSEKGGDGYT
TRBV6-1,TRBJ2-3,ASREQGTKSTDTQY
TRBV18,TRBJ2-7,ASSPLGGSSYEQY
TRBV5-1,TRBJ2-2,ASSLTGSNTGELF
TRBV29-1,TRBJ1-2,SVEQGSYGYT
TRBV7-9,TRBJ1-2,ASSLDARQGAGYT
TRBV15,TRBJ1-5,ATSRDRGGGHRDRDNQPQH
TRBV15,TRBJ2-3,ATSRDRLAGAQHTQY
TRBV13,TRBJ2-1,ASRVLGGANEQF
TRBV18,TRBJ1-2,ASSPAGILYGYT
TRBV6-6,TRBJ1-2,ASSTATGMNYGYT
TRBV5-1,TRBJ2-3,ASSTLAGGPRYSPDTQY
TRBV6-5,TRBJ1-4,AAADRGGPEKLF
TRBV27,TRBJ2-7,ASRSAGVGSYEQY
TRBV6-2/TRBV6-3,TRBJ2-5,ASSSDRDGTQY
TRBV6-2/TRBV6-3,TRBJ2-3,ASSTYRDITDTQY
TRBV5-1,TRBJ1-1,ASSSRTGRTEAF
TRBV27,TRBJ1-5,ASSLDGLGNQPQH
TRBV20-1,TRBJ2-4,SAGQKNIQY
TRBV20-1,TRBJ1-4,SARTGPRLF
TRBV18,TRBJ2-5,ASSPSAGRTETQY
TRBV12-3/TRBV12-4,TRBJ1-1,ASSLQTGTEAF
TRBV29-1,TRBJ1-2,SVEGSGGTHYGYT
TRBV19,TRBJ2-3,ASGDRGVGTDTQY
TRBV19,TRBJ2-2,ASSIGGRAGGELF
TRBV3-1/TRBV3-2,TRBJ1-1,ASSRGNTEAF
TRBV2,TRBJ2-2,ASSVQGTGELF
TRBV5-1,TRBJ2-5,ASSPGTSGRRVETQY
TRBV18,TRBJ2-2,ASSPIGTGRTGELF
TRBV28,TRBJ2-5,ASSLLPRGDQETQY
TRBV30,TRBJ1-4,AWSEQASSEKLF
TRBV5-1,TRBJ2-1,ASSFSIAGVGNEQF
TRBV9,TRBJ1-1,ASSVAAGGTSEAF
TRBV12-3/TRBV12-4,TRBJ2-7,ASSLKGVQY
TRBV7-9,TRBJ2-5,ASSQGDRGIGETQY
TRBV4-3,TRBJ1-4,ASSQDPPRQGHEKLF
TRBV18,TRBJ1-6,ASSYDRAYYNSPLH
TRBV25-1,TRBJ2-7,ASSASGGPFYEQY
TRBV3-1/TRBV3-2,TRBJ1-3,ASSQGQATGNTIY